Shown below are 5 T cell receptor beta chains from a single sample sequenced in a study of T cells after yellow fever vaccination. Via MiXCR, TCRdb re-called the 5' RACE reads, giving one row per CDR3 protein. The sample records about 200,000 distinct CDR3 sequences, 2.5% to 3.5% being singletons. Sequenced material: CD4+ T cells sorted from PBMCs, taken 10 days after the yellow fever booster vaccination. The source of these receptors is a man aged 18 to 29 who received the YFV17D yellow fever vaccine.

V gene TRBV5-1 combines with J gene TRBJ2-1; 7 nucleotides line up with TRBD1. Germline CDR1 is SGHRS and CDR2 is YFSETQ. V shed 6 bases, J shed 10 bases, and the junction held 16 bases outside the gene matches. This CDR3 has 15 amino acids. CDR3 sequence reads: CASTPTLTETGEQFF. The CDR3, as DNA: TGCGCCAGCACGCCCACTCTTACCGAGACAGGGGAGCAGTTCTTC.

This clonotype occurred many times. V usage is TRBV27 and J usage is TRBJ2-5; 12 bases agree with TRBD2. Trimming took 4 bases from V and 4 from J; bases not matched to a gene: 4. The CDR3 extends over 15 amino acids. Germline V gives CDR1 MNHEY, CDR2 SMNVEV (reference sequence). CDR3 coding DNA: TGTGCCAGCAGTTCTAGCGGGGGGGCGAGAGAGACCCAGTACTTC. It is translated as CASSSSGGARETQYF.

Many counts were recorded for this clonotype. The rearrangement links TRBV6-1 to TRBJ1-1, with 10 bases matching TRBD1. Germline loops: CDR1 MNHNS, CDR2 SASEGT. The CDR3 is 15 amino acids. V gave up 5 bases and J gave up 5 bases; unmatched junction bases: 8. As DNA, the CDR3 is TGTGCCAGCAGTCCCGGGACAGGGGTTGGGACTGAAGCTTTCTTT. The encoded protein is CASSPGTGVGTEAFF.

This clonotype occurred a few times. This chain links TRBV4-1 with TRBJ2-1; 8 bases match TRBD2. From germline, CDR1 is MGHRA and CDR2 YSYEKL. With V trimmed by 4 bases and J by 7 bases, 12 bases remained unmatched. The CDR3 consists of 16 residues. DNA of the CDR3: TGCGCCAGCAGCCTACCCCCGTTACTAGCGGCGAATGAGCAGTTCTTC. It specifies CASSLPPLLAANEQFF.

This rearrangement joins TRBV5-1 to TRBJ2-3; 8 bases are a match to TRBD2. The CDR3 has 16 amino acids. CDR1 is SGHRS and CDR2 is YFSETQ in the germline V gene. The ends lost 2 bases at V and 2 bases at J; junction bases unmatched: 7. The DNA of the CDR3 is TGCGCCAGCAGCTTTCAGCGGGGGAGCTCCACAGATACGCAGTATTTT. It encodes CASSFQRGSSTDTQYF.